Given below is one T cell receptor beta chain in context. This clonotype has a handful of counts. There is no known antigen for this receptor. No much larger clonotype is one base removed from it; base qualities were not supplied. This entry is derived from a study of type 1 regulatory T cells (dated by TCRdb to the early 2020s). Broadly, across the study: An in vitro protocol by which a Tr1-enriched, alloantigen-specific CD4 T cell product named T-allo10 was generated was characterized in the study. T-allo10 was being tested clinically in patients with hematological malignancies who were undergoing allogeneic hematopoietic stem cell transplantation. Points the paper makes about the study in general: Tr1 cells showed a more restricted TCR repertoire than non-Tr1 cells, which the study interpreted as alloantigen-induced clonal expansion.

This sample was sequenced with an Illumina MiSeq. Clones were called with MiXCR by TCRdb after fastp trimmed the public reads at Q25, and only in-frame beta chains were retained. Identical CDR3 proteins give one entry, which carries the most common genes and DNA. This sample comprises more than 60,000 distinct CDR3 sequences, roughly 49% of them detected only once. The ten largest clones take up roughly 2.2% of the sample. The germline V gene sets CDR1 to MDHEN and CDR2 to SYDVKM. Its CDR3 holds 15 amino acids, cysteine through phenylalanine. Just the 45-base CDR3 DNA is kept, in frame starting at base 1. The germline ends are 19 bases apart after V is trimmed by 6 bases and J by 7 bases.

Sequencing was carried out using cultured non-Tr1 T cells, either the whole culture or a sorted T cell fraction (not recorded which). Interpreted using the paper, the cell subset or site label stands for: non-Tr1 population from the T-allo10 product. The clonotype was recovered from a human donor in good health. This chain is built from TRBV28 and TRBJ2-1, with the D call tentatively TRBD1 or TRBD2, each fitting 5 bases. For the CDR3, the sequence is CASSPPGRGLNEQFF. The sequence in DNA is TGTGCCAGCAGCCCCCCAGGGAGAGGGCTAAATGAGCAGTTCTTC. Extended through the reference TRBV28 and TRBJ2-1 proteins, this CDR3 yields the full variable domain: DVKVTQSSRYLVKRTGEKVFLECVQDMDHENMFWYRQDPGLGLRLIYFSYDVKMKEKGDIPEGYSVSREKKERFSLILESASTNQTSMYLCASSPPGRGLNEQFFGPGTRLTVL.